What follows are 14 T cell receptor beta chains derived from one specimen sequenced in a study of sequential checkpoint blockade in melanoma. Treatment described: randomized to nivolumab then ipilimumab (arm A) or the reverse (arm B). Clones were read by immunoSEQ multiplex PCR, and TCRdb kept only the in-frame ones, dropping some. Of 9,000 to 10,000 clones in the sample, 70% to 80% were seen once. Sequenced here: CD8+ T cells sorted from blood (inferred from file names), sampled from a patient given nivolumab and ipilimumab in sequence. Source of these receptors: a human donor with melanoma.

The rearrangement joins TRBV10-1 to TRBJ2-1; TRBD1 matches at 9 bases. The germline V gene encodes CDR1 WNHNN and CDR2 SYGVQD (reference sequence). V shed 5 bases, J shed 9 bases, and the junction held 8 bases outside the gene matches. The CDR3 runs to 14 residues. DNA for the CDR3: TGCGCCAGCAGTCCCACGACAGGGGGAGGTGAGCAGTTCTTC. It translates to CASSPTTGGGEQFF.

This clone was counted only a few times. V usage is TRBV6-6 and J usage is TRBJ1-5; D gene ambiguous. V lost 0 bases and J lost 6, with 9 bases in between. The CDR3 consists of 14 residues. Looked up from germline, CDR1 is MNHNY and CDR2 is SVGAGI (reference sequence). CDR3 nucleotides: TGTGCCAGCAGTTACTCGAGCGAGGGTCAGCCCCAGCATTTT. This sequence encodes CASSYSSEGQPQHF.

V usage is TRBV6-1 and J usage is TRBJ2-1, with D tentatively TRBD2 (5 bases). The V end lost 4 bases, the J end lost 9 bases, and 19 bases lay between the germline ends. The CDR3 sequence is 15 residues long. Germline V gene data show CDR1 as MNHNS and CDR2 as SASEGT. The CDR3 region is CASSVIRETRGEQFF. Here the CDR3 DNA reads TGTGCCAGCAGTGTAATAAGGGAGACTCGGGGTGAGCAGTTCTTC.

The CDR3: CAWSVWDLAGGTYEQYF. As DNA, the CDR3 is TGTGCCTGGAGTGTATGGGATCTAGCGGGAGGCACCTACGAGCAGTACTTC. The J gene is TRBJ2-7, the V gene TRBV30; 11 bases are a match to TRBD2. J gave up 2 bases and V 0 bases, and 9 bases lay outside the gene matches. There are 17 residues in the CDR3. Germline V gene sequence: CDR1 GTSNPN, CDR2 SVGIG (reference sequence).

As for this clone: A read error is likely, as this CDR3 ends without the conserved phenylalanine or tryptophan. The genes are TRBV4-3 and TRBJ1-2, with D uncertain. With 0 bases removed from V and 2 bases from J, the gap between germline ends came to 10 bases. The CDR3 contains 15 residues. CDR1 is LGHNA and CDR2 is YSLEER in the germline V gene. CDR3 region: CASSQDPTGNYGYTY. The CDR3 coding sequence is TGCGCCAGCAGCCAAGATCCGACGGGAAACTATGGCTACACCTAC.

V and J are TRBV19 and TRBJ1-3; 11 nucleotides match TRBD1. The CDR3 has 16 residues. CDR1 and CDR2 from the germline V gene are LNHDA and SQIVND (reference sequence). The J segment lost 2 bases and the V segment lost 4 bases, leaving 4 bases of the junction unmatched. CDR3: CASSTGQGAAGNTIYF. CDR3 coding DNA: TGTGCCAGTAGTACCGGACAGGGGGCTGCTGGAAACACCATATATTTT.

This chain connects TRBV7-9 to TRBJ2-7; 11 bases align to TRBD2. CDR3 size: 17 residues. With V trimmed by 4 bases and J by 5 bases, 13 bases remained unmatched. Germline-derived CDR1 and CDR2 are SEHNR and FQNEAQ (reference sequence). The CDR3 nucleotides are TGTGCCAGCAGCTCCCCCCCGGCTACTAGCGGGGGAAACGAGCAGTACTTC. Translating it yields CASSSPPATSGGNEQYF.

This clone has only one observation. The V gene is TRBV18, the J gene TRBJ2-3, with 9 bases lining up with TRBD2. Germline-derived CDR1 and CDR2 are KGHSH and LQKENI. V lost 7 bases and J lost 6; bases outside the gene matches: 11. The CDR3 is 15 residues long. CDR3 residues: CASLTGTSISDTQYF. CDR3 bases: TGTGCCAGCTTAACCGGGACTAGCATTTCCGATACGCAGTATTTT.

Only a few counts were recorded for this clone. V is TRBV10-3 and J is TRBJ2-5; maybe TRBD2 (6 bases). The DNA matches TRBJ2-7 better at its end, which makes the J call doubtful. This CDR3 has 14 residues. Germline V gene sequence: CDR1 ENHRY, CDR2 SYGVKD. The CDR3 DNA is TGTGCCATCAAGCCTGGCGGGATGTCCTACGAGCAGTACTTC. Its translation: CAIKPGGMSYEQYF.

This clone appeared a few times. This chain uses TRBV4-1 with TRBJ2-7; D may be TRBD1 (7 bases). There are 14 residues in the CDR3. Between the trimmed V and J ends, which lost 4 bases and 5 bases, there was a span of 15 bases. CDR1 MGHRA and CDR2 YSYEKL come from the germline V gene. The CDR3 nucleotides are TGCGCCAGCAGCCTATCGGAGGGGGCCGACGAGCAGTACTTC. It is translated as CASSLSEGADEQYF.

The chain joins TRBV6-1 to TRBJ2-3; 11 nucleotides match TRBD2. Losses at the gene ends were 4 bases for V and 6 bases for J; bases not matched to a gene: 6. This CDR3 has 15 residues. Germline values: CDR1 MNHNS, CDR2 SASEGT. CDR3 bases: TGTGCCAGCAGTGTTAGCGGGGGGGCTGGGGATACGCAGTATTTT. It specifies CASSVSGGAGDTQYF.

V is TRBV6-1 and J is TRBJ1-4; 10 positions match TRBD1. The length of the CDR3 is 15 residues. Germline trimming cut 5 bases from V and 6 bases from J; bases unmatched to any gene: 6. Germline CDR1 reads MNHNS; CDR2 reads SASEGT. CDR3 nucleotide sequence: TGTGCCAGCAGTCCGGGGACAGGGGATTATGAAAAACTGTTTTTT. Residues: CASSPGTGDYEKLFF.

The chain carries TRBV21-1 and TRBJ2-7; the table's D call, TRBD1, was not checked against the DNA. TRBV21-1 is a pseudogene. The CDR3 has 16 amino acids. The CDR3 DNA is TGTGCCAGCAGCAAAGCGACCAGGGCTGGGACCTACGAGCAGTACTTC. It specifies CASSKATRAGTYEQYF.

The CDR3 protein is CASSPEMDGSYGYTF. In nucleotides, the CDR3 is TGTGCCAGCTCACCTGAGATGGACGGGAGCTATGGCTACACCTTC. The chain combines TRBV18 with TRBJ1-2; D is ambiguous. Germline assignment: CDR1 KGHSH and CDR2 LQKENI. Trimming shortened V by 3 bases and J by 4 bases, and 15 bases separated the two germline ends. The CDR3 loop spans 15 amino acids.